Sequencing of this T cell receptor (beta chain) was carried out in a study of T cells after yellow fever vaccination. For the study at large: When fractions had low cell numbers, they were prepared with SMART-Seq v4 Ultra Low Input.

This clonotype was detected ten times or more. The antigen is undetermined. Generation of TCR cDNA used 5'RACE template switching (which added a universal primer site and UMIs). TCRdb reanalysed the 5' RACE reads using MiXCR and keeps one entry per CDR3 protein. The sample shows around 350,000 distinct CDR3 sequences, more than 5.5% of them seen only once. Study-wide findings and caveats: Peaking on day 5 versus 15, the secondary response was faster but weaker.

Germline-derived CDR1 and CDR2 are DFQATT and SNEGSKA (reference sequence). V shed 6 bases and J shed 1 base, with 11 bases lying between them. This CDR3 region has 13 residues. This chain connects TRBV20-1 to TRBJ2-3; no definite D call. This clonotype was obtained from a man between 25 and 39 years old who received the YFV17D yellow fever vaccine. The source was PBMCs, collected 5 days after the yellow fever booster vaccination. In DNA, the CDR3 is TGCAGTGCCAGCCGACCGGGCACAGATACGCAGTATTTT. Encoded protein: CSASRPGTDTQYF.